This TCR beta chain appears in the sequencing data of a study of tumor-infiltrating lymphocytes in primary liver carcinoma. About the research overall: Sample yields of productive TCRbeta reads, ranging from roughly 3.5 to 7.13 million, were similar across tissue types. Study results and limitations: Top clones occupying all five tumor regions numbered only about 7-24%.

Regarding this clonotype: Its target is not known. Possible read error: a much larger clone is one base away.

RNA and DNA were co-extracted from approximately 20-30 mg of unsorted bulk tissue. Germline V lookup: CDR1 GTSNPN, CDR2 SVGIG (reference sequence). There are 13 residues in the CDR3. Deletions cut 4 bases from V and 0 bases from J, with 9 bases between. TCR beta cDNA was made from 500 ng total RNA with a constant-region primer. Construction of TCR beta libraries relied on three successive nested multiplex PCR rounds employing slightly modified ARM-PCR. Rounds one and two of PCR, each of roughly 10 cycles, were primed with TRBV1-TRBV30 forward primers and a C-beta reverse primer. One entry per CDR3 protein results from TCRdb running MiXCR on the multiplex PCR reads. This table holds about 54,000 distinct CDR3 sequences, about 80% found once.

The chain carries TRBV30 and TRBJ1-2; D is ambiguous. The receptor was isolated from a man aged 40-55 years with primary liver carcinoma and hepatitis B virus infection. Material: liver tumor tissue from sampling region 2. As to subset: tumor region T2, inferior pole. CDR3 DNA: TGTGCCTGGACCCCGGCCTCTAACTATGGCTACACCTTC. Translated, it gives CAWTPASNYGYTF.